These 23 T cell receptor beta chains were all obtained from the same sample, sequenced in a study of tissue T cells after allogeneic stem cell transplantation. The time point denotes: mouse harvest day 7 after allogeneic transplant. The graft held 10^6 splenic CD5+ T cells and 10^7 T-cell-depleted bone marrow cells. TCRdb keeps only in-frame clones here, not all; method: immunoSEQ multiplex PCR. This sample has approximately 2,100 clones, with roughly 54% found just once. The source material was spleen. The receptors shown here come from a female BALB/c mouse given C57BL/6 T cells with graft-versus-host disease after an allogeneic hematopoietic cell transplant.

This clone came up a few times. Mouse names are used for the genes. The read ends 1 residue early relative to the CDR3; the germline J gene fills the gap. The rearrangement links TRBV3 to TRBJ1-4; D is uncertain. CDR1 is SNHLY, CDR2 FYNGKV, per germline (reference sequence). Between the trimmed V and J ends, which lost 1 base and 4 bases, there was a span of 10 bases. The CDR3 is made up of 15 amino acids. CDR3 protein: CASSLDGRRNERLFF. The part of the CDR3 DNA that was read is TGTGCCAGCAGCTTAGACGGACGGCGCAACGAAAGATTATTT.

As regards this clone: Gene names are mouse gene names. The read falls 1 residue short of the CDR3 end, and the missing part is taken from the germline J gene. V is TRBV1 and J is TRBJ2-5; perhaps TRBD1 as D (6 bases). Germline CDR1 reads NSQYPW; CDR2 reads LRSPGD (reference sequence). Trimming removed 4 bases at V and 3 bases at J, with 11 bases between. The CDR3 runs to 14 residues. CDR3 in amino acids: CTCSGRDKQDTQYF. The part of the CDR3 DNA that was read is TGCACCTGCAGTGGCCGGGACAAACAAGACACCCAGTAC.

Comments on this clone: The listed genes are named as in mouse. Sequencing ends 1 residue short of the CDR3 end; the germline J gene provides the rest. This chain connects TRBV14 to TRBJ2-5; D may be TRBD1 (6 bases). Trimming pared 1 base from V and 0 bases from J, leaving 9 bases between. Germline V lookup: CDR1 SGHDT, CDR2 FRDEAV. The CDR3 extends over 15 amino acids. Incomplete CDR3 DNA: TGTGCCAGCAGTTTCCTCGGGACAAACCAAGACACCCAGTAC. It codes for CASSFLGTNQDTQY. The full-length CDR3 reads as CASSFLGTNQDTQYF.

A note on this clone: The listed genes are named as in mouse. The read terminates 1 residue ahead of where the CDR3 ends, so the germline J gene completes it. V and J are TRBV31 and TRBJ1-3; the D gene is possibly TRBD1 (6 bases). Trimming shortened V by 0 bases and J by 0 bases, and 9 bases separated the two germline ends. The germline CDR1 and CDR2 sequences are GKSSPN and SITVG. The CDR3 has 15 residues. CDR3 sequence: CAWSLPGHSGNTLYF. The sequenced CDR3 bases are TGTGCCTGGAGTCTACCGGGACATTCTGGAAATACGCTCTAT.

Comment on this clone: The listed genes are named as in mouse. The read ends 1 residue early relative to the CDR3; the germline J gene fills the gap. The chain is built from TRBV26 and TRBJ1-3, with TRBD1 matching 7 bases. The CDR3 consists of 14 residues. Germline V gene lookup returns CDR1 KGHPV and CDR2 FQNQEV (reference sequence). Trimming at V came to 6 bases and at J to 2 bases, leaving 4 bases not matched to a gene. The CDR3 protein is CASSSGTAGNTLYF. CDR3 bases read: TGTGCCAGCAGCTCCGGGACAGCTGGAAATACGCTCTAT.

This clone has more than one count but fewer than ten. The gene symbols are mouse symbols. The read is 1 residue too short to cover the CDR3 end, so that end is filled in from the germline J gene. The V call is TRBV26, the J call TRBJ2-1, with unresolved D. This CDR3 spans 10 amino acids. V lost 2 bases and J lost 7, with 0 bases in between. Germline CDR1 is KGHPV and CDR2 is FQNQEV (reference sequence). The CDR3 here is CASSLAEQFF. The covered CDR3 bases are TGTGCCAGCAGTCTGGCTGAGCAGTTC.

This clone was counted a few times. The germline and genes are mouse ones. The sequenced fragment ends 1 residue before the CDR3 boundary, so the rest is inferred from the germline J gene. V is TRBV16 and J is TRBJ2-7; 7 bases map to TRBD2. CDR1 is SGHSA, CDR2 FRNQAP, per germline. The CDR3 contains 13 residues. The junction had 2 bases not matched to a gene; V was cut back by 1 base and J by 5 bases. CDR3 DNA, as far as it was read: TGTGCAAGCAGCTTAGCGGGGGGGGATGAACAGTAC. Its translation: CASSLAGGDEQY. The entire CDR3 protein reads CASSLAGGDEQYF.

By sample fraction, this clone is large. The gene names here belong to mouse. The read ends 1 residue early relative to the CDR3; the germline J gene fills the gap. V gene TRBV3 combines with J gene TRBJ2-7; 11 bases align to TRBD2. This CDR3 has 14 amino acids. J was trimmed by 4 bases and V by 3 bases; bases with no gene match: 2. The V gene's germline CDR1 is SNHLY and CDR2 FYNGKV (reference sequence). The CDR3 protein is CASSLGLGEYEQYF. The CDR3 DNA, read in part, is TGTGCCAGCAGCTTGGGACTGGGGGAATATGAACAGTAC. Full variable domain (missing parts from reference TRBV3 and TRBJ2-7): GPKVLQIPSHQIIDMGQMVTLNCDPVSNHLYFYWYKQILGQQMEFLVNFYNGKVMEKSKLFKDQFSVERPDGSYFTLKIQPTALEDSAVYFCASSLGLGEYEQYFGPGTRLTVL.

On this clone: Mouse names are used for the genes. Coverage ceases 1 residue before the CDR3 finishes, and the germline J gene fills in the end. The chain has TRBV3 and TRBJ2-7; the match to TRBD1 covers 7 bases. The ends lost 1 base at V and 3 bases at J; junction bases unmatched: 3. The germline V gene encodes CDR1 SNHLY and CDR2 FYNGKV (reference sequence). The length of the CDR3 is 14 residues. The sequenced CDR3 bases are TGTGCCAGCAGCTTAGGGGACAGACTCTATGAACAGTAC. Protein sequence: CASSLGDRLYEQY. The complete CDR3 reads CASSLGDRLYEQYF.

As for this clone: The gene names here belong to mouse. The CDR3 is cut off 1 residue early in the read; its end comes from the germline J gene. This rearrangement joins TRBV26 to TRBJ1-1, with D possibly TRBD1 on 5 matching bases. Deletions cut 4 bases from V and 0 bases from J, with 9 bases between. In germline, CDR1 is KGHPV, CDR2 FQNQEV (reference sequence). CDR3 length: 14 residues. The CDR3 sequence: CASSPQGANTEVFF. CDR3 bases read: TGTGCCAGCAGTCCCCAGGGTGCAAACACAGAAGTCTTC. Full variable domain (outside the CDR3, taken from reference TRBV26 and TRBJ1-1): NSKVIQTPRYLVKGQGQKAKMRCIPEKGHPVVFWYQQNKNNEFKFLINFQNQEVLQQIDMTEKRFSAECPSNSPCSLEIQSSEAGDSALYLCASSPQGANTEVFFGKGTRLTVV.

About this clone: Gene names refer to mouse genes. The sequenced part of the CDR3 DNA is TGTGCCAGCAGTATCCGGGACACAAACACCTTGTAC. This encodes CASSIRDTNTLY. The complete CDR3 protein is CASSIRDTNTLYF. The chain joins TRBV19 to TRBJ2-4, with D possibly TRBD1 on 6 matching bases. Read data end 1 residue before the CDR3 end; the end is taken from the germline J gene. Between the trimmed V and J ends, which lost 2 bases and 5 bases, there was a span of 9 bases. Germline V gives CDR1 FNHDT, CDR2 SITEND (reference sequence). The CDR3 is made up of 13 amino acids.

This clone is large by share. All gene names here are mouse names. Read data end 1 residue before the CDR3 end; the end is taken from the germline J gene. The chain has TRBV1 and TRBJ2-2; D unresolved. Trimming shortened V by 1 base and J by 4 bases, and 4 bases separated the two germline ends. The CDR3 is 13 amino acids. Germline-derived CDR1 and CDR2 are NSQYPW and LRSPGD (reference sequence). CDR3 sequence: CTCSAGGTGQLYF. The CDR3 bases that were read are TGCACCTGCAGTGCAGGGGGCACCGGGCAGCTCTAC. The variable domain in full, completed from reference TRBV1 and TRBJ2-2, reads VTLLEQNPRWRLVPRGQAVNLRCILKNSQYPWMSWYQQDLQKQLQWLFTLRSPGDKEVKSLPGADYLATRVTDTELRLQVANMSQGRTLYCTCSAGGTGQLYFGEGSKLTVL.

Worth noting for this clone: Gene names are the mouse ones. The read finishes 1 residue shy of the CDR3 end, and the germline J gene is used to complete it. The chain employs TRBV5 and TRBJ2-1; 9 nucleotides align to TRBD2. The CDR3 is 14 amino acids. Germline V gives CDR1 LGHNA, CDR2 YNLKQL (reference sequence). The V gene end was trimmed by 0 bases and the J gene end by 8 bases; junction bases not matched to a gene: 2. CDR3 DNA, as far as it was read: TGTGCCAGCAGCCAAGACACTGGGGGGCCTGAGCAGTTC. Translating gives CASSQDTGGPEQF. The complete CDR3 sequence is CASSQDTGGPEQFF.

About this clone itself: At one end the junction does not follow the germline gene, possibly because of a read error. The listed genes are named as in mouse. The read falls 1 residue short of the CDR3 end, and the missing part is taken from the germline J gene. The gene calls are TRBV19 and TRBJ1-2; D gene ambiguous. This CDR3 contains 13 residues. Per germline, CDR1 FNHDT and CDR2 SITEND (reference sequence). CDR3 region: CASSITTNSGYTF. The CDR3 DNA, read in part, is TGTGCCAGCAGTATAACAACAAACTCCGGCTACACC.

With respect to this clone: The gene symbols are mouse symbols. The read ends 1 residue early relative to the CDR3; the germline J gene fills the gap. This chain joins TRBV16 and TRBJ2-5; 8 bases match TRBD2. The CDR3 contains 14 residues. Trimming cost V 2 bases and J 3 bases; bases outside gene matches: 1. CDR1 is SGHSA and CDR2 is FRNQAP in the germline V gene. The CDR3 loop reads CASSLSGGQDTQYF. The sequenced part of the CDR3 DNA is TGTGCAAGCAGCTTATCTGGGGGGCAAGACACCCAGTAC.

Notes on this clone: Gene names denote mouse genes. The read halts 1 residue ahead of the CDR3 end, with the missing end drawn from the germline J gene. The chain joins TRBV13-1 to TRBJ2-5, with TRBD2 matching 8 bases. The CDR3 contains 17 residues. J lost 0 bases, V lost 2 bases, and 8 bases had no gene match. Per the germline V gene, CDR1 is NSHNY and CDR2 is SYGAGN. CDR3 residues: CASSEAGGPFNQDTQYF. The DNA read from the CDR3 is TGTGCCAGCAGTGAGGCTGGGGGGCCTTTTAACCAAGACACCCAGTAC.

This clone was counted a few times. Gene names follow the mouse nomenclature. Sequencing ends 1 residue short of the CDR3 end; the germline J gene provides the rest. V usage is TRBV3 and J usage is TRBJ2-7, with D possibly being TRBD1 or TRBD2 (5 bases each). Germline CDR1 reads SNHLY; CDR2 reads FYNGKV (reference sequence). Trimming shortened V by 5 bases and J by 7 bases, and 9 bases separated the two germline ends. This CDR3 has 11 residues. The covered CDR3 bases are TGTGCCAGCAGCCTTAGGGGCGAACAGTAC. Encoded protein: CASSLRGEQY. The entire CDR3 reads CASSLRGEQYF. Full variable domain (outside the CDR3, taken from reference TRBV3 and TRBJ2-7): GPKVLQIPSHQIIDMGQMVTLNCDPVSNHLYFYWYKQILGQQMEFLVNFYNGKVMEKSKLFKDQFSVERPDGSYFTLKIQPTALEDSAVYFCASSLRGEQYFGPGTRLTVL.

A remark on this clone: Genes here carry mouse names. The CDR3 loop reads CASSQEQLGPYAEQFF. CDR3 bases read: TGTGCCAGCAGCCAAGAACAACTGGGGCCCTATGCTGAGCAGTTC. V gene TRBV5 combines with J gene TRBJ2-1; 7 nucleotides agree with TRBD2. The DNA ends 1 residue before the CDR3 does, and the rest of the CDR3 is filled in from the germline J gene. CDR3 size: 16 residues. The germline gives CDR1 LGHNA, CDR2 YNLKQL (reference sequence). The V gene end was trimmed by 0 bases and the J gene end by 3 bases; junction bases not matched to a gene: 5.

This clone was recorded a few times. Gene names and germline refer to mouse. The sequence runs out 1 residue before the end of the CDR3; the remainder is reconstructed from the germline J gene. This chain uses TRBV13-2 with TRBJ1-4; TRBD1 matches at 7 bases. CDR3 size: 15 residues. V shed 5 bases and J 2 bases; nucleotides not matched to a gene: 6. Germline CDR1 and CDR2: NNHNN and SYGAGS (reference sequence). CDR3 in amino acids: CASGQTGRSNERLFF. The sequenced CDR3 bases are TGTGCCAGCGGCCAGACAGGGCGATCCAACGAAAGATTATTT.

Comments on this clone: The gene symbols are mouse symbols. Read data end 1 residue before the CDR3 end; the end is taken from the germline J gene. This chain links TRBV4 with TRBJ2-3; tentatively, D is TRBD1 (6 bases). The CDR3 runs 13 residues. Germline assignment: CDR1 LGHDT and CDR2 YNNKQL (reference sequence). With 5 bases removed from V and 1 base from J, the gap between germline ends came to 7 bases. This chain's CDR3 is CASSRTGAETLYF. The DNA read from the CDR3 is TGTGCCAGCAGCCGGACAGGTGCAGAAACGCTGTAT.

With respect to this clone: Gene labels here are mouse ones. The CDR3 is cut off 1 residue early in the read; its end comes from the germline J gene. The J gene is TRBJ2-5, the V gene TRBV13-3; D is unresolved. The CDR3 has 11 amino acids. V lost 2 bases and J lost 7, with 5 bases in between. The V gene's germline CDR1 is NNHDY and CDR2 SYVADS. This CDR3 is CASSEGNTQYF. The covered CDR3 bases are TGTGCCAGCAGTGAAGGTAACACCCAGTAC.

About this clone itself: Genes and germline are mouse. The sequence runs out 1 residue before the end of the CDR3; the remainder is reconstructed from the germline J gene. This chain links TRBV12-1 with TRBJ2-4, with TRBD2 matching 10 bases. Per the germline V gene, CDR1 is SGHSN and CDR2 is HYEKVE. This CDR3 contains 16 residues. The V segment lost 1 base and the J segment 3 bases; nucleotides outside the gene matches: 6. CDR3 DNA (partial): TGTGCCAGCTCTCTATGGACTGGGGGAGGACAAAACACCTTGTAC. It translates to CASSLWTGGGQNTLY. The whole CDR3 sequence is CASSLWTGGGQNTLYF.

Worth noting for this clone: Here the gene names and germline are mouse. Sequencing ends 1 residue short of the CDR3 end; the germline J gene provides the rest. The same CDR3 arises from other DNA sequences in this sample as well. V usage is TRBV26 and J usage is TRBJ2-2; tentative D call: TRBD1 (5 bases). Germline CDR1 KGHPV, CDR2 FQNQEV (reference sequence). The length of the CDR3 is 14 residues. Trimming stripped 6 bases from V and 1 base from J, with 9 bases between. The part of the CDR3 DNA that was read is TGTGCCAGCAGCCGTCAGGGAAACACCGGGCAGCTCTAC. Encoded protein: CASSRQGNTGQLY. The CDR3 in full is CASSRQGNTGQLYF.